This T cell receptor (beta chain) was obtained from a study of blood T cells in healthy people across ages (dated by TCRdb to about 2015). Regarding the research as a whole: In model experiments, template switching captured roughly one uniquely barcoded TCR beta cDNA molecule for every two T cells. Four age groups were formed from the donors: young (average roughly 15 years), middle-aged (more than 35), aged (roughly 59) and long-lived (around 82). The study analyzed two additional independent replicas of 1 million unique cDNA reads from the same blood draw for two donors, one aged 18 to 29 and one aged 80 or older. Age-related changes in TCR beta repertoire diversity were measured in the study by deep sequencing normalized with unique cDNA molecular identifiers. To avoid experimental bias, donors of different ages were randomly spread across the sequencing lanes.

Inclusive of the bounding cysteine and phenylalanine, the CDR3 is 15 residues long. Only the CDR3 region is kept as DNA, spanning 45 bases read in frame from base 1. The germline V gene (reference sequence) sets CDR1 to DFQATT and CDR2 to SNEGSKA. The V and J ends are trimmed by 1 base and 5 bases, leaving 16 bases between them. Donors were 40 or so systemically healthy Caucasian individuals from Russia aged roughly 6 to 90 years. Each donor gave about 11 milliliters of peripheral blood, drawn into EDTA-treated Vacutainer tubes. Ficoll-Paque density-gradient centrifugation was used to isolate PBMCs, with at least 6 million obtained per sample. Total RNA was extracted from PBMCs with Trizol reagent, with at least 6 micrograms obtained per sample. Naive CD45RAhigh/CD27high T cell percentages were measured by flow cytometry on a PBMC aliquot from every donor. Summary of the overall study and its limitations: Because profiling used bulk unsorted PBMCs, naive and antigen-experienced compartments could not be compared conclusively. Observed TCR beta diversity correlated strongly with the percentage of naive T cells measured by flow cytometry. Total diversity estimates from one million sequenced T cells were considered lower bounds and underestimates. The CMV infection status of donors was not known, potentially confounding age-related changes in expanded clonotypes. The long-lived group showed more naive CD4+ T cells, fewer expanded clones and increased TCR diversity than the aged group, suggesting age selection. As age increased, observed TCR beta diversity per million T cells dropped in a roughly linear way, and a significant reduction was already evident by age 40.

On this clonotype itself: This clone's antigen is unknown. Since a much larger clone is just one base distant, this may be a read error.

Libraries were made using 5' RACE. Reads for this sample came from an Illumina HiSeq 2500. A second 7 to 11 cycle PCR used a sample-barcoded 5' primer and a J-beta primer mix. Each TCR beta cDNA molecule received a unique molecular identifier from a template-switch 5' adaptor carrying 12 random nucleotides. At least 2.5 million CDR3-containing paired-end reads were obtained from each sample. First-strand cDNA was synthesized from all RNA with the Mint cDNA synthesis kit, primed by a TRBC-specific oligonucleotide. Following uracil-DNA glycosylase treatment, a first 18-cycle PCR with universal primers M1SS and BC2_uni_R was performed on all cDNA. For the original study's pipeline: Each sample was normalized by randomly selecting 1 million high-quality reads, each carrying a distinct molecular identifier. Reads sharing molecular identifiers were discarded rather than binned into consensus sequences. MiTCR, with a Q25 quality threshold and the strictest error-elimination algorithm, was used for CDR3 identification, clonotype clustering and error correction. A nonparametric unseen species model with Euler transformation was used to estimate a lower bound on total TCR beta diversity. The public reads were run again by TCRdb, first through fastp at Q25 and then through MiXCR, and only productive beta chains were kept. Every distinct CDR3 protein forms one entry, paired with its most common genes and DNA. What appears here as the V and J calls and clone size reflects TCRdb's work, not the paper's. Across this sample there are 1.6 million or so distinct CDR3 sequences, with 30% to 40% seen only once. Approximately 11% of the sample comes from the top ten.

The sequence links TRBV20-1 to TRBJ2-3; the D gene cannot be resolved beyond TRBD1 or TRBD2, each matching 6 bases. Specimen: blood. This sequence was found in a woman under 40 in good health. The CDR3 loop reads CSARGGASKGDTQYF. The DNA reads TGCAGTGCTAGAGGGGGGGCCTCAAAAGGAGATACGCAGTATTTT.